One and the same sample provided the 13 T cell receptor beta chains below, sequenced in a study of cytomegalovirus exposure and HLA in healthy donors. Assay used: immunoSEQ multiplex PCR; TCRdb lists only in-frame clones, some missing. This table has some 340,000 clones, about 85% appearing once. Sequences were obtained from PBMCs. These receptors were obtained from a woman aged 30 to 39 in good health and CMV-seropositive.

The rearrangement links TRBV11-1 to TRBJ2-1, with a possible D match to TRBD2 (6 bases). The CDR3 is 13 amino acids. Germline-derived CDR1 and CDR2 are SGHAT and FQDESV (reference sequence). Trimming shortened V by 5 bases and J by 5 bases, and 10 bases separated the two germline ends. The CDR3 is CASSPGGNNEQFF. The CDR3, as DNA: TGTGCCAGCAGCCCCGGGGGAAACAATGAGCAGTTCTTC.

This chain uses TRBV5-1 with TRBJ2-2; a possible D gene is TRBD1 (5 bases). The CDR3 has 16 amino acids. From germline, CDR1 is SGHRS and CDR2 YFSETQ. V gave up 3 bases and J gave up 2 bases, with 14 bases separating them. The CDR3 DNA is TGCGCCAGCAGCTCCACTCTGGGGCTCAACACCGGGGAGCTGTTTTTT. Protein sequence: CASSSTLGLNTGELFF.

CDR3 sequence: CASRDPGTGEFF. The CDR3, as DNA: TGTGCCAGCAGAGACCCCGGGACAGGGGAGTTCTTC. The rearrangement links TRBV28 to TRBJ2-1, with 10 bases that match TRBD1. This CDR3 comprises 12 residues. Germline V gene sequence: CDR1 MDHEN, CDR2 SYDVKM. Trimming removed 6 bases from V and 14 bases from J; junction bases left unmatched: 7.

The chain is built from TRBV27 and TRBJ2-1, with 8 positions matching TRBD2. This CDR3 region has 17 residues. V gave up 4 bases and J gave up 7 bases; unmatched junction bases: 15. The germline gives CDR1 MNHEY, CDR2 SMNVEV (reference sequence). The DNA of the CDR3 is TGTGCCAGCAGTTATCGGCCTCGGACTAGCAAAGAGAATGAGCAGTTCTTC. Translated: CASSYRPRTSKENEQFF.

The rearrangement uses TRBV20-1 and TRBJ1-1; unclear D gene. Germline CDR1 reads DFQATT; CDR2 reads SNEGSKA (reference sequence). Trimming took off 3 bases at V and 6 bases at J, with 8 bases between the two ends. The CDR3 covers 11 residues. Here the CDR3 DNA reads TGCAGTGCTAGGGGCGCGGCTGAAGCTTTCTTT. Its protein is CSARGAAEAFF.

This sequence joins TRBV11-2 and TRBJ2-7; TRBD1 agrees at 8 bases. After removal of 3 bases from V and 2 bases from J, the junction contained 6 bases not matched to a gene. The CDR3 runs to 15 residues. CDR1 and CDR2 (germline): SGHAT, FQNNGV. The CDR3 DNA reads TGTGCCAGCAGCTTGAACCGGGACAGGACCTACGAGCAGTACTTC. This codes for CASSLNRDRTYEQYF.

The rearrangement uses TRBV19 and TRBJ2-1; 8 bases match TRBD2. The CDR3 length is 13 residues. Germline CDR1 LNHDA, CDR2 SQIVND (reference sequence). The junction had 8 bases not matched to a gene; V was cut back by 7 bases and J by 9 bases. CDR3 DNA: TGTGCCAGTAAAACTAGCGGATCCCCTGAGCAGTTCTTC. It translates to CASKTSGSPEQFF.

This rearrangement joins TRBV14 to TRBJ2-2, with D possibly matching TRBD2 (6 bases). Germline lookup yields CDR1 SGHDN and CDR2 FVKESK. V lost 1 base and J lost 5, with 14 bases in between. This CDR3 region has 16 residues. The CDR3 reads CASSQVAGEATGELFF. In DNA form, the CDR3 reads TGTGCCAGCAGCCAAGTGGCTGGGGAGGCAACCGGGGAGCTGTTTTTT.

The V and J genes are TRBV5-6 and TRBJ2-1, with D possibly being TRBD1 (5 bases). This CDR3 spans 14 amino acids. Trimming pared 0 bases from V and 6 bases from J, leaving 10 bases between. CDR1 is SGHDT, CDR2 YYEEEE, per germline. CDR3 DNA sequence: TGTGCCAGCAGCTTGGGCCTGCAGGGCAATGAGCAGTTCTTC. Translated: CASSLGLQGNEQFF.

This clone appeared once. This chain links TRBV5-6 with TRBJ1-2; unclear D gene. There are 13 residues in the CDR3. Trimming pared 4 bases from V and 2 bases from J, leaving 9 bases between. Germline V CDR1 and CDR2: SGHDT, YYEEEE. CDR3 in DNA: TGTGCCAGCAGCCCTGGTCGGAACTATGGCTACACCTTC. This sequence encodes CASSPGRNYGYTF.

The V and J genes are TRBV7-6 and TRBJ2-7; TRBD1 aligns across 8 bases. Germline loops: CDR1 SGHVS, CDR2 FNYEAQ. The length of the CDR3 is 17 residues. Trimming took 6 bases from V and 6 from J; bases not matched to a gene: 19. DNA of the CDR3: TGTGCCAGCAGTTTGTCTCCGGGGCCGGACAGGGATGGCGAGCAGTACTTC. Translated, it gives CASSLSPGPDRDGEQYF.

The CDR3 region has the DNA TGTGCCAGCAGCTTGGCCCAGGGACAGGGGAGGTATGGCTACACCTTC. Its protein product is CASSLAQGQGRYGYTF. The chain uses TRBV5-4 and TRBJ1-2, with 10 positions matching TRBD1. Losses at the gene ends were 0 bases for V and 5 bases for J; bases not matched to a gene: 7. CDR3 size: 16 residues. CDR1 SGHNT and CDR2 YYREEE come from the germline V gene (reference sequence).

J is TRBJ2-1 and V is TRBV9, with a tentative D call TRBD1 (5 bases). Trimming left V 2 bases short and J 6 bases short, with 21 bases between. The CDR3 extends over 17 amino acids. Germline CDR1 is SGDLS and CDR2 is YYNGEE. DNA of the CDR3: TGTGCCAGCAGCGTTAACAGTCAAAGGTCAAGGGGCAATGAGCAGTTCTTC. Amino acid sequence: CASSVNSQRSRGNEQFF.